This T cell receptor (beta chain) was identified during a study of low-dose radiotherapy and immunotherapy resistance in tumors. Overall study context: Treatment of Cohort 2 consisted of 1 Gy per fraction every two weeks, amounting to 13 Gy over 26 weeks. Every six weeks patients received intravenous ipilimumab 1 mg/kg, and every two weeks they received intravenous nivolumab 240 mg. The drug cyclophosphamide was given into a vein at 200 mg/m2 every two weeks, one day before radiation and immunotherapy.

The CDR3 totals 12 residues. CDR1 is LGHNA and CDR2 is YNFKEQ in the germline V gene. V lost 4 bases, J lost 5 bases, and 6 bases lay in between. Donors received nivolumab, ipilimumab, aspirin, low-dose cyclophosphamide and low-dose radiotherapy. cDNA synthesis used a TRAV/TRBV-specific primer set for both chains. Using a constant-region primer together with a V-primer adapter, TCRs were subjected to about 18 PCR cycles of amplification. Via MiXCR, TCRdb re-called the reads, giving one row per CDR3 protein. The data contain roughly 8,700 distinct CDR3 sequences, roughly two thirds of them singletons. The rearrangement links TRBV4-2 to TRBJ2-1; D gene uncertain. The source of this sequence is a human donor with advanced metastatic prostate, ovarian, gallbladder or colorectal cancer (not recorded which). This table probably holds off-target reads from a library built for another chain. CDR3 sequence reads: CASSPQNNEQFF. The CDR3 bases are TGTGCCAGCAGCCCTCAAAACAATGAGCAGTTCTTC.